This is a list of T cell receptor beta chains from one sample in a study of vaccination and CD4 T cells after COVID-19. MiXCR was run by TCRdb on the PCR reads, yielding one entry per CDR3 protein. The sample lists 18,000 or so distinct CDR3 sequences, around 50% occurring once. Their target antigens are unknown. Here the sequenced sample was CD4+ T cells from blood, cultured in vitro, taken about 7 months after SARS-CoV-2 vaccination. These receptors were taken from a human donor who had recovered from COVID-19. The CDR3 runs from the conserved cysteine through the conserved F or W. D genes are given only for firm matches. Some rows mark clone size as missing; the rest say once, few, many or name a class of expanded clone.

d_call j_call v_call clone_size cdr3_length cdr3_aa cdr3_nt
TRBD2 TRBJ2-1 TRBV7-3 . 19 CASSLTSGNSKSTYNEQFF TGTGCCAGCAGCTTGACTAGCGGGAACTCGAAATCAACCTACAATGAGCAGTTCTTC
. TRBJ2-7 TRBV19 . 13 CASSIGTGYEQYF TGTGCCAGTAGTATAGGAACAGGCTACGAGCAGTACTTC
. TRBJ1-2 TRBV7-9 few 15 CASSSPRPGVRGYTF TGTGCCAGCAGTTCACCCCGACCGGGAGTGCGTGGCTACACCTTC
TRBD2 TRBJ2-1 TRBV7-2 . 16 CASSQHPSGAYNEQFF TGTGCCAGCAGCCAACATCCTAGCGGAGCATACAATGAGCAGTTCTTC
. TRBJ2-5 TRBV11-3 . 15 CASSSGGTEQETQYF TGTGCCAGCAGCTCAGGAGGGACAGAGCAAGAGACCCAGTACTTC
. TRBJ2-7 TRBV7-9 . 15 CASSKSPDSYYEQYF TGTGCCAGCAGCAAGAGCCCGGACAGCTACTACGAGCAGTACTTC
. TRBJ1-5 TRBV21-1 few 16 CASANTQGGCNQPQHF TGTGCCAGCGCCAATACTCAGGGGGGATGCAATCAGCCCCAGCATTTT
TRBD2 TRBJ2-7 TRBV25-1 . 15 CASSLLGGRSHEQYF TGTGCCAGCAGTTTATTAGGCGGGAGGAGCCACGAGCAGTACTTC
. TRBJ2-5 TRBV6-5 . 15 CASSYAPGPTWTQYF TGTGCCAGCAGTTACGCACCGGGACCCACGTGGACCCAGTACTTC
. TRBJ1-1 TRBV11-2 once 15 CASSLDRTPNTEAFF TGTGCCAGCAGCTTAGACAGGACACCGAACACTGAAGCTTTCTTT
. TRBJ2-3 TRBV12-3/TRBV12-4 . 13 CASSADPYDAQYF TGTGCCAGCAGTGCGGACCCCTACGATGCGCAGTATTTT
. TRBJ2-3 TRBV7-3 . 12 CASSPDHGTQYF TGTGCCAGCAGCCCAGATCATGGTACGCAGTATTTT
TRBD1 TRBJ2-7 TRBV7-2 . 13 CASRFTGGGEQYF TGTGCCAGCAGATTTACAGGGGGCGGGGAGCAGTACTTC
. TRBJ1-2 TRBV5-1 . 14 CASSLDPGNYGYTF TGCGCCAGCAGCTTGGATCCGGGAAACTATGGCTACACCTTC
. TRBJ2-5 TRBV7-9 . 14 CASSRTGMEETQYF TGTGCCAGCAGCCGTACAGGGATGGAAGAGACCCAGTACTTC
TRBD1 TRBJ1-5 TRBV7-8 . 15 CASSLVAQGVQPQHF TGTGCCAGCAGCTTAGTAGCACAGGGGGTTCAGCCCCAGCATTTT
. TRBJ1-5 TRBV19 . 15 CASKAGGNRNQPQHF TGTGCCAGTAAAGCAGGAGGGAATCGCAATCAGCCCCAGCATTTT
. TRBJ1-2 TRBV6-1 few 15 CASSERRTNLGGYTF TGTGCCAGCAGCGAACGACGGACCAACCTCGGGGGCTACACCTTC
TRBD1 TRBJ1-6 TRBV11-3 once 15 CASSIGQGADSPLHF TGTGCCAGCAGCATCGGACAGGGGGCCGATTCACCCCTCCACTTT
. TRBJ2-4 TRBV6-5 few 15 CASSYSPSAQNIQYF TGTGCCAGCAGTTACTCACCCAGCGCCCAAAACATTCAGTACTTC
. TRBJ2-4 TRBV6-5 once 15 CASSYSAGSRNIQYF TGTGCCAGCAGTTACTCGGCGGGCTCGAGAAACATTCAGTACTTC
. TRBJ2-5 TRBV20-1 . 14 CSAIGPTETETQYF TGCAGTGCAATCGGACCCACAGAGACGGAGACCCAGTACTTC
. TRBJ1-2 TRBV5-6 . 13 CASSLYRVGGYTF TGTGCCAGCAGCTTGTATCGGGTGGGGGGCTACACCTTC
. TRBJ2-1 TRBV19 . 15 CASSIWRADVVEQFF TGTGCCAGTAGTATATGGCGCGCGGATGTAGTTGAGCAGTTCTTC
. TRBJ2-7 TRBV6-1 . 16 CASQFRGGDTTYEQYF TGTGCCAGCCAATTTAGGGGGGGGGACACCACCTACGAGCAGTACTTC
. TRBJ1-1 TRBV19 . 17 CASTPGARVLRNTEAFF TGTGCCAGTACCCCAGGGGCGCGGGTACTCCGGAACACTGAAGCTTTCTTT
. TRBJ2-3 TRBV2 few 15 CASSEVSGGTDTQYF TGTGCCAGCAGTGAGGTATCGGGGGGCACAGATACGCAGTATTTT
. TRBJ2-7 TRBV7-2 few 13 CASSLLGIFEQYF TGTGCCAGCAGCCTCCTAGGTATTTTCGAGCAGTACTTC
TRBD2 TRBJ2-7 TRBV7-9 . 16 CASSLRGGRHPYEQYF TGTGCCAGCAGCTTACGGGGGGGGAGACATCCCTACGAGCAGTACTTC